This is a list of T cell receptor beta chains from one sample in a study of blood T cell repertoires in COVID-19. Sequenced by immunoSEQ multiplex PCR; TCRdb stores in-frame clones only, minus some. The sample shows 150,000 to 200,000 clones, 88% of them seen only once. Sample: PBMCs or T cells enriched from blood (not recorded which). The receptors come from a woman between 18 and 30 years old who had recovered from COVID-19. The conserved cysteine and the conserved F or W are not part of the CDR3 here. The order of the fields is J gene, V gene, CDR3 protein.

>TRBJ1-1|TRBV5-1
ASSPALQGGNTEAF
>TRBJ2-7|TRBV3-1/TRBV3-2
ASSPGVEGYEQY
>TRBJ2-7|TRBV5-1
ASSPVLARGRGFEQY
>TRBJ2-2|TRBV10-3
AISLTSGSGTGELF
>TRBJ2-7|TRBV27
ASSLTGNYEQY
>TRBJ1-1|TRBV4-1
ASSTRQGHTEAF
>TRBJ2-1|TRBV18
ASSPELAVSYNEQF
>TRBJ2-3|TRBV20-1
SAAGAVGY
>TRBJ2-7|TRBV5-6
ASSGGTGGLHEQY
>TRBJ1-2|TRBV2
ASSFGQGRGYT
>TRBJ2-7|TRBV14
ASSPSSYEQY
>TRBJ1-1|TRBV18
ASSPGTGENTEAF
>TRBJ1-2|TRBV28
ATPSIDREGGYT
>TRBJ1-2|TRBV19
ASSIVGVGQIDGYT
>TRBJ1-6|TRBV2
ASSELYRGQSHNSPLH
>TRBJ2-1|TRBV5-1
ASSLIGQGAAGEQF
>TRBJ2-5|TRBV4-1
ASSPRTGNTIETQY
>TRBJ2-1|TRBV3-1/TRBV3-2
ASSQGTSGRLGNEQF
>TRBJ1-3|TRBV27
ASSSTGREPGNTIY
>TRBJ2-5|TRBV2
ASRLAREGTQY
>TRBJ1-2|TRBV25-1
ASSVGTGGLHGYT
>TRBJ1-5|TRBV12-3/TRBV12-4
ASSPRDQPQH